This is a list of T cell receptor beta chains from one sample in a study of shared clonotypes between healthy human individuals. Assay used: immunoSEQ multiplex PCR; TCRdb lists only in-frame clones, some missing. Of about 2 million clones in the sample, 85% to 95% were seen once. Sequenced input: naive CD8+ T cells sorted from blood. The receptors here all came from a man younger than 35 in good health. The CDR3 runs from the conserved cysteine through the conserved F or W. A D gene is named only where the DNA matches it firmly. Clone size is given for some rows only: seen once, a few or many times, or a class if the clone is expanded.

TRBD2,TRBJ2-7,TRBV9,14,.,TGTGCCAGCAGCCCCCAGTTTGCGGGAGGGCTGCAGTACTTC,CASSPQFAGGLQYF
.,TRBJ1-1,TRBV19,15,.,TGTGCCAGTAGTCCGGACTTCTCTTCGGGAACTGAAGCTTTCTTT,CASSPDFSSGTEAFF
.,TRBJ2-2,TRBV27,13,.,TGTGCCAGTGGGGGGGGGCCTCCCGGGGAGCTGTTTTTT,CASGGGPPGELFF
.,TRBJ1-5,TRBV6-6,16,.,TGTGCCAGCAGTTACACCCCCGGACGGAGCAATCAGCCCCAGCATTTT,CASSYTPGRSNQPQHF
TRBD2,TRBJ2-3,TRBV27,16,.,TGTGCCAGCATTTCCCGGACTAGCGGGATCCCCGATACGCAGTATTTT,CASISRTSGIPDTQYF
.,TRBJ1-2,TRBV13,12,.,TGTGCCAGCAGCTTAGGAGGAACAGGCTACACCTTC,CASSLGGTGYTF
.,TRBJ1-1,TRBV7-9,13,.,TGTGCCAGCAGCCGTACAGCGAACACTGAAGCTTTCTTT,CASSRTANTEAFF
TRBD2,TRBJ2-5,TRBV28,14,.,TGTGCCAGCAGTTTACTAGCGGGGCAAGGGGACCAGTACTTC,CASSLLAGQGDQYF
.,TRBJ2-7,TRBV5-6,11,.,TGTGCCAGCAGCCTCGGACGGGTGCAGTACTTC,CASSLGRVQYF
.,TRBJ2-1,TRBV5-1,15,.,TGCGCCAGCAGCTTTGCACTAGCTAGCAACAATGAGCAGTTCTTC,CASSFALASNNEQFF
TRBD2,TRBJ2-1,TRBV4-1,17,.,TGCGCCAGCAGCCAAGATCAAGCGGGGGGCGCATACAATGAGCAGTTCTTC,CASSQDQAGGAYNEQFF
.,TRBJ2-1,TRBV27,12,.,TGTGCCAGCAGTTCCAGGGTTGGTGAGCAGTTCTTC,CASSSRVGEQFF
.,TRBJ2-7,TRBV11-3,12,.,TGTGCCAGCAGCTTTTCCGGGGCCGAGCAGTACTTC,CASSFSGAEQYF
.,TRBJ2-3,TRBV11-2,15,.,TGTGCCAGCAGCCGGATGTTTCAAAGCACAGATACGCAGTATTTT,CASSRMFQSTDTQYF
TRBD1,TRBJ2-2,TRBV30,14,.,TGTGCCTGGAATTTAGGACAGGGTTTCGGGGAGCTGTTTTTT,CAWNLGQGFGELFF
TRBD2,TRBJ2-7,TRBV9,15,.,TGTGCCAGCAGCTCCGGGACTAGCGGGATCTACGAGCAGTACTTC,CASSSGTSGIYEQYF
.,TRBJ1-1,TRBV4-2,14,.,TGTGCCAGCAGCCCCCCGGCAGGGGCGGCTGAAGCTTTCTTT,CASSPPAGAAEAFF
.,TRBJ1-1,TRBV5-4,14,.,TGTGCCAGCAGCTCACTGGCAGGGGCCACTGAAGCTTTCTTT,CASSSLAGATEAFF
.,TRBJ2-7,TRBV4-1,14,.,TGCGCCAGCAGCCAAGATCCCGGCAGATGGGAGCAGTACTTC,CASSQDPGRWEQYF
TRBD1,TRBJ1-5,TRBV28,19,.,TGTGCCAGCACCGAACCAATTCCGGGACAGGGATTGGACAATCAGCCCCAGCATTTT,CASTEPIPGQGLDNQPQHF
.,TRBJ2-7,TRBV7-9,15,.,TGTGCCAGCAGCCAGGACCTCGGACAATTGGGGGAGCAGTACTTC,CASSQDLGQLGEQYF
.,TRBJ1-6,TRBV6-1,16,.,TGTGCCAGCAGTGAAGGTCACGTCTCCTATAATTCACCCCTCCACTTT,CASSEGHVSYNSPLHF
TRBD1,TRBJ2-5,TRBV6-5,16,once,TGTGCCAGCAGTTACTTGGACAGGGGGGCAATGGAGACCCAGTACTTC,CASSYLDRGAMETQYF
TRBD2,TRBJ2-3,TRBV5-6,15,.,TGTGCCAGCAGCACCAGCGGGGGGGCCAAAGATACGCAGTATTTT,CASSTSGGAKDTQYF
.,TRBJ2-1,TRBV20-1,11,.,TGCAGTGCCAGGTTCAACAATGAGCAGTTCTTC,CSARFNNEQFF
TRBD2,TRBJ2-7,TRBV19,14,.,TGTGCCAGTAGCTCCTCGCGGGAGGGTTACGAGCAGTACTTC,CASSSSREGYEQYF
TRBD2,TRBJ2-7,TRBV11-2,15,.,TGTGCCAGCAGCTTAGTAGGGACTAGTACCTACGAGCAGTACTTC,CASSLVGTSTYEQYF
.,TRBJ1-4,TRBV10-1,13,.,TGCGCCAGCAGTCCCGGGACATCTGAAAAACTGTTTTTT,CASSPGTSEKLFF
.,TRBJ1-1,TRBV5-1,14,once,TGCGCCAGCAGCTTGGTAGGGCTGAGTACTGAAGCTTTCTTT,CASSLVGLSTEAFF
TRBD1,TRBJ1-5,TRBV23-1,18,.,TGCGCCAGCAGTCACCCCGGGACAGGGGAATATAGCAATCAGCCCCAGCATTTT,CASSHPGTGEYSNQPQHF
.,TRBJ1-1,TRBV10-3,11,.,TGTGCCACCGGAGATGAGACTGAAGCTTTCTTT,CATGDETEAFF
TRBD1,TRBJ2-1,TRBV5-8,13,.,TGTGCCAGCAGCTCAAACAGGGGCAATGAGCAGTTCTTC,CASSSNRGNEQFF
TRBD2,TRBJ2-5,TRBV5-1,14,.,TGCGCCAGCAGCTTGGCTAGGGGAGGGGAGACCCAGTACTTC,CASSLARGGETQYF
.,TRBJ1-1,TRBV19,17,.,TGTGCCAGTAGTATTTCGGCCGGGGAGAGGGTAAGGACTGAAGCTTTCTTT,CASSISAGERVRTEAFF
TRBD2,TRBJ2-5,TRBV28,14,.,TGTGCCAGCAGTTTAGGAGCGGGGCAAGAGACCCAGTACTTC,CASSLGAGQETQYF
TRBD1,TRBJ2-7,TRBV6-6,13,.,TGTGCCAGCAGTGATTTACAGGGGTACGAGCAGTACTTC,CASSDLQGYEQYF
.,TRBJ2-3,TRBV13,13,.,TGTGCCAGCAGCCGCGCCCTCACAGATACGCAGTATTTT,CASSRALTDTQYF
TRBD1,TRBJ2-7,TRBV10-3,14,.,TGTGCCATCACTAGACAGGGGGCAACCTACGAGCAGTACTTC,CAITRQGATYEQYF
.,TRBJ1-3,TRBV12-5,10,.,TGTGCTAGTGCCGGAAACACCATATATTTT,CASAGNTIYF
TRBD2,TRBJ2-3,TRBV19,15,.,TGTGCCAGTAGTACGACTAGCGGGGGCCCCAATACGCAGTATTTT,CASSTTSGGPNTQYF
.,TRBJ1-1,TRBV11-2,12,few,TGTGCCAGCAGCTTAGACCGAACTGAAGCTTTCTTT,CASSLDRTEAFF
.,TRBJ2-5,TRBV6-5,14,.,TGTGCCAGCAGTTCGCAGGGGACGCAAGAGACCCAGTACTTC,CASSSQGTQETQYF
TRBD1,TRBJ1-2,TRBV4-1,14,.,TGCGCCAGCAGCCAAGAGACAGGGCTCTATGGCTACACCTTC,CASSQETGLYGYTF
.,TRBJ2-7,TRBV5-1,11,.,TGCGCCAGCAGGGTGGACATCGAGCAGTACTTC,CASRVDIEQYF
TRBD2,TRBJ2-2,TRBV5-1,18,once,TGCGCCAGCAGTTGGCTCCCGGGGAGGGCCCTCAGGACCGGGGAGCTGTTTTTT,CASSWLPGRALRTGELFF
.,TRBJ2-7,TRBV27,14,.,TGTGCCAGCAGTTTACCGGGGGGCTCGGGAGAGCAGTACTTC,CASSLPGGSGEQYF
TRBD2,TRBJ2-3,TRBV11-2,18,.,TGTGCCAGCAGCTTGGGGACTAGCGGGTGGTTGGGCACAGATACGCAGTATTTT,CASSLGTSGWLGTDTQYF
TRBD1,TRBJ1-3,TRBV7-6,16,.,TGTGCCACGAGGGACAGGGAAAACTTCTCTGGAAACACCATATATTTT,CATRDRENFSGNTIYF